This TCR beta chain comes out of a study of tumor-infiltrating lymphocytes in primary liver carcinoma. Remarks on this clonotype: The junction and the germline gene differ at one end; a read error may be behind it.

The CDR3 covers 15 residues. Germline V gene lookup returns CDR1 ENHRY and CDR2 SYGVKD. Between roughly 17 and 31 mg of unsorted bulk tissue served as the source from which RNA and DNA were co-extracted. Chronic HBV infection, which was untreated, was present in the patients. Using a constant-region primer together with ProtoScript II reverse transcriptase, TCR beta cDNA was made from 500 ng of total RNA. It was through three nested multiplex PCR rounds of slightly modified ARM-PCR that TCR beta libraries arose. Forward primers for TRBV1-TRBV30 and a C-beta reverse primer served the first two PCR rounds, at 10 cycles each. MiXCR, applied by TCRdb to the multiplex PCR reads, yields one record per CDR3 protein. The repertoire consists of about 54,000 distinct CDR3 sequences, with roughly 77% occurring once and the leading ten covering about 25%.

The sequence came from a man aged 40-50 years with primary liver carcinoma and hepatitis B virus infection. Sequencing was performed on liver tumor tissue from sampling region 2. Subset given: tumor region T2, inferior pole. V usage is TRBV10-3 and J usage is TRBJ2-3; 8 nucleotides match TRBD2. CDR3 sequence reads: CAIIERAGATDTQYF. The CDR3 nucleotides are TGTGCCATCATTGAGAGAGCGGGAGCAACAGATACACAGTATTTT.